Shown below are 30 T cell receptor beta chains from a single sample sequenced in a study of T cell responses to AZD1222 COVID-19 vaccine. Clones were sequenced by immunoSEQ multiplex PCR, and TCRdb holds only the in-frame ones, with some missing. The sample contains roughly 120,000 clones, more than 70% of which appear only once. The sample in question was peripheral blood, obtained 28 days after the second AZD1222 dose. The source of these receptors is an adult who received the AZD1222 COVID-19 vaccine.

The chain couples TRBV7-9 to TRBJ2-7, with D uncertain. Germline V gene lookup returns CDR1 SEHNR and CDR2 FQNEAQ (reference sequence). With 5 bases removed from V and 6 bases from J, the gap between germline ends came to 8 bases. CDR3 length equals 11 residues. The chain's CDR3 is CASSRNSEQYF. Written as DNA, the CDR3 is TGTGCCAGCAGCCGAAATAGCGAGCAGTACTTC. The full variable domain, with the rest looked up from reference TRBV7-9 and TRBJ2-7, is DTGVSQNPRHKITKRGQNVTFRCDPISEHNRLYWYRQTLGQGPEFLTYFQNEAQLEKSRLLSDRFSAERPKGSFSTLEIQRTEQGDSAMYLCASSRNSEQYFGPGTRLTVT.

The rearrangement joins TRBV12-3 or TRBV12-4 to TRBJ2-7; possibly TRBD1 for D (5 bases). Trimming took off 5 bases at V and 7 bases at J, with 12 bases between the two ends. This CDR3 has 12 amino acids. The CDR3 region is CASSRQMGEQYF. Written as DNA, the CDR3 is TGTGCCAGCAGTAGACAGATGGGGGAGCAGTACTTC.

This clone has only one observation. The chain joins TRBV7-2 to TRBJ1-1; D possibly corresponds to TRBD1 (6 bases). The CDR3 is made up of 15 amino acids. V dropped 3 bases and J dropped 4 bases, with 15 bases sitting between them. CDR1 is SGHTA, CDR2 FQGNSA, per germline. CDR3 DNA: TGTGCCAGCAGCTTGAGTCCCCAGGGGACCACTGAAGCTTTCTTT. Its protein product is CASSLSPQGTTEAFF.

This chain joins TRBV10-1 and TRBJ2-4; D is ambiguous. The CDR3 has 14 residues. Trimming left V 4 bases short and J 9 bases short, with 16 bases between. The V gene's germline CDR1 is WNHNN and CDR2 SYGVQD (reference sequence). CDR3 nucleotide sequence: TGCGCCAGCAGTGTATCTTCCGTGGGTGGCATTCAGTACTTC. Amino acids: CASSVSSVGGIQYF.

The chain employs TRBV19 and TRBJ2-1; a possible D gene is TRBD1 (5 bases). The CDR3 loop spans 14 amino acids. V dropped 5 bases and J dropped 7 bases, with 15 bases sitting between them. Germline V gives CDR1 LNHDA, CDR2 SQIVND (reference sequence). As DNA, the CDR3 is TGTGCCAGTAGTTGGCAGGGAAATACGAATGAGCAGTTCTTC. Residues: CASSWQGNTNEQFF.

V gene TRBV25-1 combines with J gene TRBJ1-2, with TRBD1 matching over 10 bases. V lost 4 bases and J lost 1; bases outside the gene matches: 3. Germline CDR1 and CDR2: MGHDK and SYGVNS. The CDR3 covers 15 residues. The CDR3 DNA reads as TGTGCCAGCAGTGCCGGGACAGGGGTTAACTATGGCTACACCTTC. This translates into CASSAGTGVNYGYTF.

The gene calls are TRBV6-2 or TRBV6-3 and TRBJ1-1, with TRBD1 identical over 8 bases. V dropped 5 bases and J dropped 7; count of bases not matched to a gene: 3. The CDR3 runs to 12 residues. CDR1 MNHEY and CDR2 SVGEGT come from the germline V gene. The CDR3 spells CASSRQGNEAFF. In DNA form, the CDR3 reads TGTGCCAGCAGTCGACAGGGGAATGAAGCTTTCTTT.

This clone has ten or more counts. The genes are TRBV28 and TRBJ1-1; tentatively, D is TRBD1 (5 bases). CDR1 and CDR2 from the germline V gene are MDHEN and SYDVKM. The CDR3 is 18 amino acids. The V and J ends lost 3 bases and 5 bases respectively, with 25 bases between them. The CDR3 sequence is CASSFFIGGAQAMTEAFF. The DNA of the CDR3 is TGTGCCAGCAGTTTCTTTATTGGAGGGGCCCAAGCTATGACTGAAGCTTTCTTT.

The chain combines TRBV10-2 with TRBJ2-7; 10 bases align to TRBD2. V lost 4 bases to trimming and J lost 1 base; unmatched junction nucleotides: 7. CDR3 size: 16 residues. From germline, CDR1 is WSHSY and CDR2 SAAADI. CDR3 sequence reads: CASSVGGLAFSYEQYF. CDR3 coding DNA: TGCGCCAGCAGTGTTGGGGGACTAGCGTTTTCCTACGAGCAGTACTTC.

This clone occurred once. The chain carries TRBV28 and TRBJ2-1; D possibly uses TRBD1 or TRBD2 (5 bases each). Germline CDR1 is MDHEN and CDR2 is SYDVKM. Trimming removed 2 bases at V and 6 bases at J, with 14 bases between. The CDR3 covers 15 residues. This CDR3 reads CASSLGGGSFNEQFF. The DNA for the CDR3 is TGTGCCAGCAGTTTAGGTGGGGGTTCATTCAATGAGCAGTTCTTC. Drawing the rest from reference TRBV28 and TRBJ2-1, the complete variable domain is DVKVTQSSRYLVKRTGEKVFLECVQDMDHENMFWYRQDPGLGLRLIYFSYDVKMKEKGDIPEGYSVSREKKERFSLILESASTNQTSMYLCASSLGGGSFNEQFFGPGTRLTVL.

The rearrangement uses TRBV2 and TRBJ1-4, with TRBD1 matching over 9 bases. The CDR3 extends over 13 amino acids. The germline V gene has CDR1 SNHLY and CDR2 FYNNEI. V shed 7 bases and J 5 bases; nucleotides not matched to a gene: 2. The chain's CDR3 is CASKTGGNEKLFF. In DNA, the CDR3 is TGTGCCAGCAAGACAGGGGGAAATGAAAAACTGTTTTTT. The whole variable domain, remainder taken from reference TRBV2 and TRBJ1-4, is EPEVTQTPSHQVTQMGQEVILRCVPISNHLYFYWYRQILGQKVEFLVSFYNNEISEKSEIFDDQFSVERPDGSNFTLKIRSTKLEDSAMYFCASKTGGNEKLFFGSGTQLSVL.

The genes are TRBV19 and TRBJ1-5, with 7 bases aligning to TRBD1. The V and J ends lost 7 bases and 5 bases, in that order; junction bases with no gene match: 11. From germline, CDR1 is LNHDA and CDR2 SQIVND (reference sequence). The CDR3 runs to 15 residues. The chain's CDR3 is CASTELRGHDQPQHF. DNA of the CDR3: TGTGCCAGTACCGAGCTGAGGGGGCATGATCAGCCCCAGCATTTT.

This clone was counted only a few times. The chain links TRBV21-1 to TRBJ1-2; the table assigns TRBD1, which was not confirmed against the DNA. TRBV21-1 is a pseudogene. This CDR3 comprises 14 residues. This CDR3 is CASSKGGQGSGYTF. DNA for the CDR3: TGTGCCAGCAGCAAAGGCGGACAGGGTTCTGGCTACACCTTC.

This clone was counted a single time. The V call is TRBV27, the J call TRBJ2-3; 8 positions match TRBD2. J was trimmed by 8 bases and V by 0 bases; bases with no gene match: 10. Germline CDR1 MNHEY, CDR2 SMNVEV (reference sequence). The length of the CDR3 is 16 residues. This CDR3 is CASSLSLAAATLTQYF. CDR3 bases: TGTGCCAGCAGTTTATCACTAGCGGCAGCAACCCTTACGCAGTATTTT.

The rearrangement links TRBV2 to TRBJ1-3, with a weak D call TRBD1 (6 bases). This CDR3 comprises 15 residues. The ends were cut back, 6 bases at V and 0 bases at J, with 12 bases in the middle. Germline V gene sequence: CDR1 SNHLY, CDR2 FYNNEI. For the CDR3, the DNA is TGTGCCAGCAGATCAGGGGCCTCCTCTGGAAACACCATATATTTT. This codes for CASRSGASSGNTIYF.

The chain recombines TRBV5-1 with TRBJ2-1; TRBD1 is a possible D gene (5 bases). This CDR3 is built from 13 residues. The germline CDR1 and CDR2 sequences are SGHRS and YFSETQ. Trimming removed 0 bases from V and 6 bases from J, with 7 bases in between. This CDR3 reads CASSLGQGNEQFF. Written as DNA, the CDR3 is TGCGCCAGCAGCTTGGGCCAGGGCAATGAGCAGTTCTTC.

This sequence joins TRBV27 and TRBJ2-1; either TRBD1 or TRBD2 may supply D (5 bases each). Germline V gene data show CDR1 as MNHEY and CDR2 as SMNVEV (reference sequence). The CDR3 covers 13 residues. Trimming stripped 3 bases from V and 6 bases from J, with 9 bases between. CDR3 region: CASSFRDLNEQFF. The CDR3 nucleotides read TGTGCCAGCAGTTTCCGGGACCTCAATGAGCAGTTCTTC.

The V call is TRBV28, the J call TRBJ1-1; perhaps TRBD1 as D (6 bases). The CDR3 sequence is 15 residues long. The germline V and J ends were trimmed by 6 bases and 2 bases, with 16 bases remaining between them. Germline V CDR1 and CDR2: MDHEN, SYDVKM. The CDR3 coding sequence is TGTGCCAGCAGCAGCCCTCAGGGGCTTAACACTGAAGCTTTCTTT. The encoded protein is CASSSPQGLNTEAFF.

The rearrangement joins TRBV7-8 to TRBJ1-2; 9 bases match TRBD1. The CDR3 extends over 13 amino acids. From germline, CDR1 is SGHVS and CDR2 FQNEAQ. With 4 bases clipped from V and 8 bases from J, the junction kept 5 bases outside the gene matches. The CDR3 region is CASSSNTGGGYTF. The CDR3 bases are TGTGCCAGCAGCTCGAACACAGGGGGCGGCTACACCTTC.

V is TRBV7-8 and J is TRBJ2-3; possible D gene TRBD2, 6 bases. Trimming left V 3 bases short and J 4 bases short, with 17 bases between. The CDR3 is 16 amino acids. Per germline, CDR1 SGHVS and CDR2 FQNEAQ. The CDR3 loop is CASSLGLSIWPDTQYF. The CDR3 region has the DNA TGTGCCAGCAGCTTGGGACTCTCCATCTGGCCAGATACGCAGTATTTT.

The CDR3: CASSVDTYQETQYF. The CDR3 DNA is TGTGCCAGCAGCGTTGACACCTACCAAGAGACCCAGTACTTC. V usage is TRBV9 and J usage is TRBJ2-5, with no clear D. There are 14 residues in the CDR3. The germline V gene encodes CDR1 SGDLS and CDR2 YYNGEE. V was cut by 2 bases and J by 0 bases, with 8 bases left in between.

The chain is built from TRBV5-1 and TRBJ1-5; 9 nucleotides agree with TRBD1. Germline V gene sequence: CDR1 SGHRS, CDR2 YFSETQ. V gave up 0 bases and J gave up 0 bases; unmatched junction bases: 1. The CDR3 is 16 residues long. In DNA form, the CDR3 reads TGCGCCAGCAGCTTGGAGGGACAGGGTAGCAATCAGCCCCAGCATTTT. This encodes CASSLEGQGSNQPQHF.

This chain links TRBV2 with TRBJ1-1; TRBD1 matches at 9 bases. The V and J ends lost 6 bases and 4 bases, in that order; junction bases with no gene match: 3. In germline, CDR1 is SNHLY, CDR2 FYNNEI. CDR3 size: 13 residues. The CDR3 protein is CASSATGGTEAFF. The CDR3 DNA reads TGTGCCAGCAGCGCGACAGGGGGCACTGAAGCTTTCTTT.

This chain joins TRBV12-3 or TRBV12-4 and TRBJ1-5; no clear D gene. This CDR3 comprises 13 residues. V was pared by 4 bases and J by 6 bases, with 10 bases between. Here the CDR3 DNA reads TGTGCCAGCAGTTCAAGGGAGGTTCAGCCCCAGCATTTT. It specifies CASSSREVQPQHF.

This clone was observed once. The CDR3 is CASSQEKGQGNEQYF. The CDR3 nucleotides read TGCGCCAGCAGCCAAGAGAAAGGACAGGGAAACGAGCAGTACTTC. The chain couples TRBV4-1 to TRBJ2-7; 8 bases agree with TRBD1. Looked up from germline, CDR1 is MGHRA and CDR2 is YSYEKL. The CDR3 is 15 amino acids. Trimming removed 0 bases from V and 5 bases from J; junction bases left unmatched: 6.

The rearrangement links TRBV18 to TRBJ1-2; TRBD1 might be the D (5 bases). Trimming left V 3 bases short and J 3 bases short, with 11 bases between. This CDR3 has 14 residues. Germline V gene lookup returns CDR1 KGHSH and CDR2 LQKENI. The CDR3 region is CASSPGTVDYGYTF. The CDR3 DNA reads as TGTGCCAGCTCACCGGGGACGGTTGACTATGGCTACACCTTC.

This chain connects TRBV9 to TRBJ2-1, with a tentative D call TRBD1 (6 bases). Trimming removed 4 bases from V and 1 base from J, with 15 bases in between. The CDR3 length is 16 residues. Germline CDR1 and CDR2: SGDLS and YYNGEE. CDR3: CASSPRTGISYNEQFF. In DNA, the CDR3 is TGTGCCAGCAGCCCCCGAACAGGGATATCCTACAATGAGCAGTTCTTC.

The chain links TRBV10-3 to TRBJ2-7; D not resolved. CDR1 ENHRY and CDR2 SYGVKD come from the germline V gene. This CDR3 comprises 14 residues. Trimming took off 6 bases at V and 5 bases at J, with 17 bases between the two ends. This CDR3 reads CAIRLELGSDEQYF. CDR3 sequence (DNA): TGTGCCATCAGGTTAGAGCTGGGTTCAGACGAGCAGTACTTC.

J is TRBJ1-2 and V is TRBV28, with 8 bases lining up with TRBD1. Germline-derived CDR1 and CDR2 are MDHEN and SYDVKM. This CDR3 is 14 amino acids long. V lost 6 bases and J lost 6; bases outside the gene matches: 9. As DNA, the CDR3 is TGTGCCAGCAGCCCAAGCAGGGGGCGCGATGGCTACACCTTC. It specifies CASSPSRGRDGYTF.

This clone occurred a few times. This chain joins TRBV3-1 (or the pseudogene TRBV3-2) and TRBJ2-2; either TRBD1 or TRBD2 may fit D (6 bases each). Germline CDR1 is LGHDT and CDR2 is YNNKEL (reference sequence). The CDR3 contains 16 residues. The V gene lost 1 base and the J gene lost 1 base, with 10 bases spanning the gap. This CDR3 is CASSQVGGWNTGELFF. The CDR3 DNA is TGTGCCAGCAGCCAAGTAGGGGGGTGGAACACCGGGGAGCTGTTTTTT.